This T cell receptor beta chain stems from a study of blood T cell repertoires in COVID-19. About the study: The United States, Italy and Spain supplied acute and convalescent COVID-19 samples. T cells, B-cell-depleted T cells, or PBMCs supplied cDNA or gDNA.

Trimming shortened V by 3 bases and J by 6 bases, and 13 bases separated the two germline ends. Looked up from germline, CDR1 is GTSNPN and CDR2 is SVGIG (reference sequence). The length of the CDR3 is 13 residues. Source study methods: Reference gene primers were amplified, and this amplification served to estimate nucleated cell counts. Sequencing was performed with immunoSEQ multiplex PCR; in TCRdb, only in-frame clones are kept and a portion is missing. For V, J and clone size, that table is used; D and trimming come from the DNA. The sample has 200,000 to 300,000 clones, approximately 82% seen once; the top ten hold approximately 3.2%.

The TCR originated in a woman under 30 with acute or convalescent COVID-19. The specimen was peripheral blood. The chain recombines TRBV30 with TRBJ2-3; D may be TRBD2 (6 bases). Here the CDR3 reads CAWSWRDGDTQYF. The CDR3, as DNA: TGTGCCTGGAGCTGGCGGGATGGCGATACGCAGTATTTT.